The 19 T cell receptor beta chains given below trace back to one sample, sequenced in a study of blood T cell repertoires in COVID-19. Assay: immunoSEQ multiplex PCR; the TCRdb copy retains only in-frame clones and omits some. Counted here are about 70,000 clones, around 83% occurring once; the ten biggest clones make up around 7%. Specimen: peripheral blood. The receptors were sampled from a man aged 25 to 45 with COVID-19, enrolled during active disease.

The V call is TRBV4-2, the J call TRBJ1-3; D gene unclear. The CDR3 is 16 residues long. CDR1 is LGHNA and CDR2 is YNFKEQ in the germline V gene. V lost 4 bases and J lost 0, with 13 bases in between. The CDR3 bases are TGTGCCAGCAGCCTAGAAGGGAGCTCCTCTGGAAACACCATATATTTT. The encoded protein is CASSLEGSSSGNTIYF.

In this sample, this clone is medium-sized. The J gene is TRBJ1-5, the V gene TRBV6-5; TRBD1 agrees at 8 bases. Germline CDR1 reads MNHEY; CDR2 reads SVGAGI. The trim removed 5 bases at V and 1 base at J, leaving 4 bases unmatched. The CDR3 sequence is 15 residues long. The CDR3 reads CASSPGTGSNQPQHF. The CDR3 DNA follows: TGTGCCAGCAGTCCGGGGACAGGCAGCAATCAGCCCCAGCATTTT.

The CDR3 loop reads CSVVGSGIYNEQFF. CDR3 coding DNA: TGCAGCGTTGTTGGTAGCGGGATCTACAATGAGCAGTTCTTC. V is TRBV29-1 and J is TRBJ2-1; 8 positions match TRBD2. V gave up 4 bases and J gave up 3 bases; unmatched junction bases: 5. Germline V CDR1 and CDR2: SQVTM, ANQGSEA. The CDR3 is made up of 14 amino acids.

The J gene is TRBJ1-1, the V gene TRBV7-9; D might be TRBD1 (6 bases). The V gene's germline CDR1 is SEHNR and CDR2 FQNEAQ (reference sequence). This CDR3 region has 16 residues. Trimming cost V 0 bases and J 5 bases, with 16 bases left between them. The CDR3 reads CASSLASSGVGTEAFF. The CDR3 region has the DNA TGTGCCAGCAGCTTAGCTTCTTCAGGGGTGGGGACTGAAGCTTTCTTT.

The chain recombines TRBV19 with TRBJ1-4; tentatively, D is TRBD1 (6 bases). The CDR3 loop spans 17 amino acids. V lost 6 bases, J lost 7 bases, and 24 bases lay in between. Per germline, CDR1 LNHDA and CDR2 SQIVND (reference sequence). For the CDR3, the DNA is TGTGCCAGTAGGCGCGCGGACAGAGGAAGTTTCGGTGAAAAACTGTTTTTT. Translation gives CASRRADRGSFGEKLFF.

The genes are TRBV4-3 and TRBJ2-6; D gene uncertain. Looked up from germline, CDR1 is LGHNA and CDR2 is YSLEER. This CDR3 contains 19 residues. Deletions cut 1 base from V and 0 bases from J, with 16 bases between. DNA for the CDR3: TGCGCCAGCAGCCAAGGCGCCGTGAACCTCCGCTCTGGGGCCAACGTCCTGACTTTC. Encoded protein: CASSQGAVNLRSGANVLTF.

This sequence joins TRBV2 and TRBJ1-2; D is perhaps TRBD1 (5 bases). The V end was cut by 6 bases, the J end by 6 bases, with 11 bases between. Germline V gene lookup returns CDR1 SNHLY and CDR2 FYNNEI. The CDR3 is 12 amino acids. DNA of the CDR3: TGTGCCAGCAGCGTCCAGGGAAATGGCTACACCTTC. Its protein product is CASSVQGNGYTF.

CDR3 residues: CAWEGRNYGYTF. The CDR3 bases are TGTGCCTGGGAGGGGCGGAACTATGGCTACACCTTC. The J gene is TRBJ1-2, the V gene TRBV30, with D possibly matching TRBD1 (5 bases). The germline V gene has CDR1 GTSNPN and CDR2 SVGIG (reference sequence). Trimming left V 5 bases short and J 2 bases short, with 9 bases between. This CDR3 spans 12 amino acids.

J is TRBJ1-2 and V is TRBV7-2; 8 bases fit TRBD1. With V trimmed by 4 bases and J by 0 bases, 7 bases remained unmatched. Looked up from germline, CDR1 is SGHTA and CDR2 is FQGNSA. The CDR3 has 16 residues. CDR3 protein: CASSWEMTGANYGYTF. The CDR3 DNA is TGTGCCAGCAGCTGGGAGATGACAGGGGCTAACTATGGCTACACCTTC.

This clone was observed once. The chain has TRBV5-1 and TRBJ2-5; D is perhaps TRBD2 (6 bases). V lost 4 bases and J 1 base, leaving 11 bases between the germline ends. This CDR3 has 14 residues. CDR1 and CDR2 from the germline V gene are SGHRS and YFSETQ. The CDR3 spells CASSQGDSQETQYF. The CDR3 DNA sequence: TGCGCCAGCAGCCAAGGGGACTCCCAAGAGACCCAGTACTTC.

This chain connects TRBV6-5 to TRBJ1-6, with TRBD1 matching over 8 bases. V lost 3 bases to trimming and J lost 5 bases; unmatched junction nucleotides: 6. Germline V gives CDR1 MNHEY, CDR2 SVGAGI. This CDR3 has 16 residues. The chain's CDR3 is CASSYTRTGNNSPLHF. The CDR3, as DNA: TGTGCCAGCAGTTATACCCGGACAGGGAATAATTCACCCCTCCACTTT.

A note on this clone: Other DNA sequences in the sample encode the same CDR3. The chain has TRBV9 and TRBJ2-1; D remains unclear. Trimming left V 0 bases short and J 4 bases short, with 5 bases between. Germline V lookup: CDR1 SGDLS, CDR2 YYNGEE. The CDR3 is 13 residues long. CDR3 loop: CASSVGQYNEQFF. CDR3 DNA: TGTGCCAGCAGCGTAGGGCAGTACAATGAGCAGTTCTTC.

The chain's CDR3 is CASSIQNTEAFF. The CDR3 DNA follows: TGTGCCAGTAGTATACAGAACACTGAAGCTTTCTTT. The V gene is TRBV19, the J gene TRBJ1-1; D is ambiguous. V lost 2 bases and J 1 base, leaving 2 bases between the germline ends. The CDR3 sequence is 12 residues long. Per the germline V gene, CDR1 is LNHDA and CDR2 is SQIVND (reference sequence).

The chain carries TRBV3-1 (or the pseudogene TRBV3-2) and TRBJ2-1; 8 nucleotides align to TRBD2. The CDR3 length is 14 residues. Germline trimming cut 3 bases from V and 7 bases from J; bases unmatched to any gene: 5. In germline, CDR1 is LGHDT, CDR2 YNNKEL (reference sequence). CDR3: CASSHSGNGNEQFF. The CDR3 DNA reads TGTGCCAGCAGCCATAGCGGGAATGGGAATGAGCAGTTCTTC.

The rearrangement uses TRBV27 and TRBJ2-7; 11 bases align to TRBD2. Germline CDR1 MNHEY, CDR2 SMNVEV (reference sequence). With V trimmed by 8 bases and J by 9 bases, 15 bases remained unmatched. CDR3 length: 15 residues. Here the CDR3 DNA reads TGTGCCAGCGGCTCCGGGACTAGCGGCTCTAAGGGGCAGTACTTC. Translated, it gives CASGSGTSGSKGQYF.

This chain connects TRBV9 to TRBJ2-1; D possibly corresponds to TRBD2 (5 bases). V lost 3 bases and J 12 bases, leaving 22 bases between the germline ends. Germline CDR1 SGDLS, CDR2 YYNGEE. This CDR3 has 15 residues. CDR3 in amino acids: CASSGGLNSPEGQFF. CDR3 bases: TGTGCCAGCAGCGGAGGGCTGAACAGCCCTGAAGGGCAGTTCTTC.

This clone was recorded only once. The genes are TRBV24-1 and TRBJ2-3; TRBD2 matches at 8 bases. This CDR3 spans 14 amino acids. Germline V gene lookup returns CDR1 KGHDR and CDR2 SFDVKD. Trimming took 9 bases from V and 1 from J; bases not matched to a gene: 5. DNA for the CDR3: TGTGCCACCGCCAGAGCGGGAGGCACAGATACGCAGTATTTT. Translated: CATARAGGTDTQYF.

J is TRBJ1-6 and V is TRBV20-1; tentatively, D is TRBD1 (6 bases). Trimming stripped 3 bases from V and 2 bases from J, with 14 bases between. The CDR3 is made up of 16 amino acids. Germline CDR1 reads DFQATT; CDR2 reads SNEGSKA (reference sequence). CDR3 in amino acids: CSASHYRVPYNSPLHF. In DNA, the CDR3 is TGCAGTGCTAGTCATTACAGGGTCCCCTATAATTCACCCCTCCACTTT.

The chain employs TRBV13 and TRBJ2-7, with D tentatively TRBD1 (6 bases). This CDR3 spans 13 amino acids. Germline CDR1 and CDR2: PRHDT and FYEKMQ (reference sequence). Trimming removed 3 bases at V and 2 bases at J, with 8 bases between. The CDR3 is CASSFGQPYEQYF. The CDR3 DNA is TGTGCCAGCAGCTTTGGACAGCCCTACGAGCAGTACTTC. The entire variable domain, with the rest obtained from reference TRBV13 and TRBJ2-7, is as follows: AAGVIQSPRHLIKEKRETATLKCYPIPRHDTVYWYQQGPGQDPQFLISFYEKMQSDKGSIPDRFSAQQFSDYHSELNMSSLELGDSALYFCASSFGQPYEQYFGPGTRLTVT.